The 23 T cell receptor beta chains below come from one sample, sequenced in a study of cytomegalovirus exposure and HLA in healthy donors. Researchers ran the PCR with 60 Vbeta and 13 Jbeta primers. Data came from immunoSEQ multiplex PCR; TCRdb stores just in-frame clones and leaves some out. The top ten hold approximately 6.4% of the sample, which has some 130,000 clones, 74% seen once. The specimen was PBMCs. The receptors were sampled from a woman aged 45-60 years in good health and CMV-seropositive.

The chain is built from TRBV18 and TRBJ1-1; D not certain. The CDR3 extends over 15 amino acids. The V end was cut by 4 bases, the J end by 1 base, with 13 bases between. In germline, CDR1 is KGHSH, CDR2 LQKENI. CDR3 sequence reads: CASSRGQAGNTEAFF. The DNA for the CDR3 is TGTGCCAGCTCACGAGGGCAGGCGGGGAACACTGAAGCTTTCTTT. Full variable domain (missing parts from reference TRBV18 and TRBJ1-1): NAGVMQNPRHLVRRRGQEARLRCSPMKGHSHVYWYRQLPEEGLKFMVYLQKENIIDESGMPKERFSAEFPKEGPSILRIQQVVRGDSAAYFCASSRGQAGNTEAFFGQGTRLTVV.

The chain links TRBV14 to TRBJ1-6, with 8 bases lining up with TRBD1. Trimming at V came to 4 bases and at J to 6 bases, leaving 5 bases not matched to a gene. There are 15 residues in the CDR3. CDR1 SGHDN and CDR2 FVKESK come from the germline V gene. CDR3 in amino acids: CASSLLRGPNSPLHF. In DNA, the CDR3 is TGTGCCAGCAGCCTGCTCAGGGGGCCTAATTCACCCCTCCACTTT.

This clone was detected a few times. The CDR3 DNA reads as TGCAGTGCCCAACCTAGCCCCTGGCAGTTCTTC. The encoded protein is CSAQPSPWQFF. The chain combines TRBV20-1 with TRBJ2-1; D perhaps matches TRBD2 (5 bases). Trimming pared 6 bases from V and 12 bases from J, leaving 15 bases between. The CDR3 extends over 11 amino acids. CDR1 DFQATT and CDR2 SNEGSKA come from the germline V gene (reference sequence).

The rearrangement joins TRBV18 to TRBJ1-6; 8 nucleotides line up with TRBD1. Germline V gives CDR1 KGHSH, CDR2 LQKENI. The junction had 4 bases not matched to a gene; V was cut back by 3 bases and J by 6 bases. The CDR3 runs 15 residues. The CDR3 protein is CASSPGTGFNSPLHF. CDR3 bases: TGTGCCAGCTCACCCGGGACAGGTTTTAATTCACCCCTCCACTTT.

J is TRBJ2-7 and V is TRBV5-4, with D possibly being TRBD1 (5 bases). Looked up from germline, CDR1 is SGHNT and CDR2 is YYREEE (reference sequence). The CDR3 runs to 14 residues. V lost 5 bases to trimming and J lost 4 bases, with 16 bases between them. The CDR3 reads CASSWAGSGYEQYF. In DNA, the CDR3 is TGTGCCAGCAGTTGGGCAGGGTCTGGTTACGAGCAGTACTTC.

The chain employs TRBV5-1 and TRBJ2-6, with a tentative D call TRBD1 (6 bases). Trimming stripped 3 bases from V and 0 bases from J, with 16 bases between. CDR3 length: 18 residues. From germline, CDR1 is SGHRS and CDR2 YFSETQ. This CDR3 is CASSSPRDISSGANVLTF. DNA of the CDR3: TGCGCCAGCAGCTCCCCGAGGGACATAAGCTCTGGGGCCAACGTCCTGACTTTC.

The CDR3 is CASSRDTAYEQYF. CDR3 coding DNA: TGTGCCAGCTCGAGGGACACAGCCTACGAGCAGTACTTC. The rearrangement joins TRBV18 to TRBJ2-7; D possibly corresponds to TRBD1 (6 bases). The CDR3 totals 13 residues. In germline, CDR1 is KGHSH, CDR2 LQKENI. The V end lost 6 bases, the J end lost 2 bases, and 11 bases lay between the germline ends.

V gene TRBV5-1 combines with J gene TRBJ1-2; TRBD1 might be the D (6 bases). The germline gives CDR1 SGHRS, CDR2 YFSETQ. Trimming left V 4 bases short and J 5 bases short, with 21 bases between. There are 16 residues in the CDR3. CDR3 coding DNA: TGCGCCAGCAGCGGGGGGGTAGGGGACAAGGTATATGGCTACACCTTC. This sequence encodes CASSGGVGDKVYGYTF.

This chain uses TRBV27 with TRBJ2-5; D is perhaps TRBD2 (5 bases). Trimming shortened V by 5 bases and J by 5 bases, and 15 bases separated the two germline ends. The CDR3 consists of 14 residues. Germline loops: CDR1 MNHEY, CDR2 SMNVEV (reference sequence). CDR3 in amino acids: CASSPGPTGETQYF. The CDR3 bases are TGTGCCAGCAGTCCCGGTCCGACGGGGGAGACCCAGTACTTC.

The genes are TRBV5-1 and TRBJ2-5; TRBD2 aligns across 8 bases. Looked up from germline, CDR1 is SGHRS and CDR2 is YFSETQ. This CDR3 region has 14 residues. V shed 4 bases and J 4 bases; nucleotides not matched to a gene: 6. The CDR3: CASSPAGGLETQYF. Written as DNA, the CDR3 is TGCGCCAGCAGCCCCGCGGGGGGACTAGAGACCCAGTACTTC.

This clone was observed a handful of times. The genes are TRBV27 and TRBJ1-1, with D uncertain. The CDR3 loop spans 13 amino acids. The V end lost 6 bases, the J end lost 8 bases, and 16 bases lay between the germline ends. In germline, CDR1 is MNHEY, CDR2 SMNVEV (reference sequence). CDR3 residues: CASRGLLLGEAFF. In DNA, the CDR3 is TGTGCCAGCAGAGGACTACTTTTAGGCGAAGCTTTCTTT.

The CDR3 DNA follows: TGTGCTAGTGGTTCCAGGGGGCTAATAGCGGGGGGCCTCTACGAGCAGTACTTC. Amino acid sequence: CASGSRGLIAGGLYEQYF. The chain couples TRBV12-5 to TRBJ2-7; 10 positions agree with TRBD2. The CDR3 is 18 amino acids. V lost 4 bases and J lost 3; bases outside the gene matches: 15. Germline-derived CDR1 and CDR2 are LGHNT and FRNRAP.

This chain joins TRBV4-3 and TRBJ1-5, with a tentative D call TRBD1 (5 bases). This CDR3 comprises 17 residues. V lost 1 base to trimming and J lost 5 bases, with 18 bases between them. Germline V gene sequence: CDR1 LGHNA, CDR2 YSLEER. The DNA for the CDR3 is TGCGCCAGCAGCCAAGGAGTTGGACGGACAAGCCATCAGCCCCAGCATTTT. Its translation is CASSQGVGRTSHQPQHF.

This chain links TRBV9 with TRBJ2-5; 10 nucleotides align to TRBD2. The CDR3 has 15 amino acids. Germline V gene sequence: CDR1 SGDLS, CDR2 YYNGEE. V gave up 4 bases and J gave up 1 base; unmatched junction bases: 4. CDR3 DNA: TGTGCCAGCAGCTCCCAGCGGGGGGGCCAAGAGACCCAGTACTTC. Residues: CASSSQRGGQETQYF.

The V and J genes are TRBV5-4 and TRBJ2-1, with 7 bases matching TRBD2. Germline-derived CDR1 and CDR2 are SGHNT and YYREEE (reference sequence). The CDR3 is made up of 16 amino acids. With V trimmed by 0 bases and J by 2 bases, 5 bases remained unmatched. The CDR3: CASSLGVAGAYNEQFF. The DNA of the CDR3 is TGTGCCAGCAGCTTGGGTGTAGCGGGTGCCTACAATGAGCAGTTCTTC.

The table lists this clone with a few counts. CDR3 sequence reads: CASSLGPRQGRNTEAFF. The DNA for the CDR3 is TGTGCCAGCAGCTTAGGCCCCAGACAGGGGAGGAACACTGAAGCTTTCTTT. V gene TRBV11-3 combines with J gene TRBJ1-1; TRBD1 agrees at 8 bases. Germline V gene data show CDR1 as SGHNT and CDR2 as YENEEA. This CDR3 contains 17 residues. Losses at the gene ends were 1 base for V and 1 base for J; bases not matched to a gene: 8.

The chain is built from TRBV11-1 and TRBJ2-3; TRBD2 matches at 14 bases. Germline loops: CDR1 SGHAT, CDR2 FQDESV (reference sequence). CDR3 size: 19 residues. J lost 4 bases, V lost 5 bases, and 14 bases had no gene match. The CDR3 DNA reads TGTGCCAGCAGCCCCGGACTAGCGGGGGGCATCGAACTGGCAGATACGCAGTATTTT. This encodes CASSPGLAGGIELADTQYF.

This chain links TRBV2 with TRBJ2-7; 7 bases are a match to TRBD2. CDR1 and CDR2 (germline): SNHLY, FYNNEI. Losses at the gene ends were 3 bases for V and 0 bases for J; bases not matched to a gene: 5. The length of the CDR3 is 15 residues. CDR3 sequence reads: CASSEGLISSYEQYF. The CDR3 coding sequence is TGTGCCAGCAGTGAGGGACTAATCAGCTCCTACGAGCAGTACTTC.

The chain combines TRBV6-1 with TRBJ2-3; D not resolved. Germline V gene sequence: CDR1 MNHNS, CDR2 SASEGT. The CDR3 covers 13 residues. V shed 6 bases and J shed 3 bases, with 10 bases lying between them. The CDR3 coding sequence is TGTGCCAGCAGGCTAGTAAGTACAGATACGCAGTATTTT. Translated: CASRLVSTDTQYF.

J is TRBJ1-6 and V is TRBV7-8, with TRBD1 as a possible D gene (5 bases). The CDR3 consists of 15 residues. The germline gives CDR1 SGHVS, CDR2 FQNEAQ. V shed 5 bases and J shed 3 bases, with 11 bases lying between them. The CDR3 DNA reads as TGTGCCAGCAGCCTTTCCCAGGGCTATAATTCACCCCTCCACTTT. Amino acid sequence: CASSLSQGYNSPLHF.

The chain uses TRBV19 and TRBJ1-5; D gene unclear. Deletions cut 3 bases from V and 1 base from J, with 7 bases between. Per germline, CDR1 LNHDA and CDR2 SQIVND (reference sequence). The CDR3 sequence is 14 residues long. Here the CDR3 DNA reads TGTGCCAGTAGTATTGCAGGAAGCAATCAGCCCCAGCATTTT. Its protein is CASSIAGSNQPQHF.

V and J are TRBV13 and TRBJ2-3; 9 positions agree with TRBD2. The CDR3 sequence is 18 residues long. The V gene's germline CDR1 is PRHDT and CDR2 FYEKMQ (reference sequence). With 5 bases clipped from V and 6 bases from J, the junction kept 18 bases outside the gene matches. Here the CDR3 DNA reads TGTGCCAGCAGCCAATTACGGCGGGGGGGCGGGGGCGGGGATACGCAGTATTTT. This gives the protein CASSQLRRGGGGGDTQYF.

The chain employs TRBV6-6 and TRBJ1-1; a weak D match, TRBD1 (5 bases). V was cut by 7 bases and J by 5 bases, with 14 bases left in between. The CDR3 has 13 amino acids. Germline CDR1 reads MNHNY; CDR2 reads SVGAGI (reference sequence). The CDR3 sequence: CASNHLGDTEAFF. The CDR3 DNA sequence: TGTGCCAGCAACCACCTAGGGGATACTGAAGCTTTCTTT.